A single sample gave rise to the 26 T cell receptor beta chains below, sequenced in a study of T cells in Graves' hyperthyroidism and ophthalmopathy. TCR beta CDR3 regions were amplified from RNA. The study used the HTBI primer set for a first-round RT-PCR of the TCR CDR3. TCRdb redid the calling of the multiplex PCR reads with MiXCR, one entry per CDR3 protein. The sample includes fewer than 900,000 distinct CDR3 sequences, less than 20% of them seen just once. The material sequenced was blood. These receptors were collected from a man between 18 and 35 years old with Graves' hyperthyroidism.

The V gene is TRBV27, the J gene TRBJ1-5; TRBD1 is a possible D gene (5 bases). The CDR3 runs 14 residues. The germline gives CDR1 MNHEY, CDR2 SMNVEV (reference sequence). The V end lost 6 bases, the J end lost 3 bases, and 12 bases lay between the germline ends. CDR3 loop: CASSDSYHNQPQHF. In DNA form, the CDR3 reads TGTGCCAGCAGCGACAGCTATCACAATCAGCCCCAGCATTTT.

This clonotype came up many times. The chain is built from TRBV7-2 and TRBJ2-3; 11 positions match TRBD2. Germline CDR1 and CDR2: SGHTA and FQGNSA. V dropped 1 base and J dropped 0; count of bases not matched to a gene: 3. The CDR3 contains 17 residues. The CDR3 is CASSLVGTSGSTDTQYF. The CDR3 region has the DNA TGTGCCAGCAGCTTAGTGGGGACTAGCGGAAGCACAGATACGCAGTATTTT. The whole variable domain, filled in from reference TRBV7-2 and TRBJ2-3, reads GAGVSQSPSNKVTEKGKDVELRCDPISGHTALYWYRQSLGQGLEFLIYFQGNSAPDKSGLPSDRFSAERTGGSVSTLTIQRTQQEDSAVYLCASSLVGTSGSTDTQYFGPGTRLTVL.

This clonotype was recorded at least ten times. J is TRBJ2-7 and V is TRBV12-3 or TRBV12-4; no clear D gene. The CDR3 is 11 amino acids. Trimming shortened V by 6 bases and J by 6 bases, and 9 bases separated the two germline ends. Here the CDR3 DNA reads TGTGCCAGCAGCCGAACTGTCGAGCAGTACTTC. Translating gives CASSRTVEQYF.

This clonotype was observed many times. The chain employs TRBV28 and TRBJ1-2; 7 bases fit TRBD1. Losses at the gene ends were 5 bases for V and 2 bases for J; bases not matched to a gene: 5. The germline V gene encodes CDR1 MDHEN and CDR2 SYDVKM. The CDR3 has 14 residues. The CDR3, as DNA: TGTGCCAGCAGTCGGGACAGCCGAAACTATGGCTACACCTTC. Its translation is CASSRDSRNYGYTF.

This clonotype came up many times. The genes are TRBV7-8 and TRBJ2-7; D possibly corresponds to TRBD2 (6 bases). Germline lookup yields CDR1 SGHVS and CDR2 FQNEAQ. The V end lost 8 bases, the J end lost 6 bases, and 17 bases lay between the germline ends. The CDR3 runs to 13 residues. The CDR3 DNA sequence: TGTGCCAGCCGCGGAAAGGCGGGAAGCGAGCAGTACTTC. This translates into CASRGKAGSEQYF.

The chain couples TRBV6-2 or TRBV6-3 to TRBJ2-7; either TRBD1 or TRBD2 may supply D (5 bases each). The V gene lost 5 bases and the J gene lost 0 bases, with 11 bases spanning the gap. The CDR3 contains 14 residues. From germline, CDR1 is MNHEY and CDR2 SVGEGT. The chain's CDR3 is CASSDGASSYEQYF. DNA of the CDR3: TGTGCCAGCAGTGACGGGGCGTCCTCCTACGAGCAGTACTTC.

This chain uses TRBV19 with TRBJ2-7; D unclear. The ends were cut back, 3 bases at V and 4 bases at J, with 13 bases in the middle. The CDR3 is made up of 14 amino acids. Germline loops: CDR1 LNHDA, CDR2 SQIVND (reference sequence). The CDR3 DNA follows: TGTGCCAGTAGTATTTCTCTCTCTTATTACGAGCAGTACTTC. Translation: CASSISLSYYEQYF.

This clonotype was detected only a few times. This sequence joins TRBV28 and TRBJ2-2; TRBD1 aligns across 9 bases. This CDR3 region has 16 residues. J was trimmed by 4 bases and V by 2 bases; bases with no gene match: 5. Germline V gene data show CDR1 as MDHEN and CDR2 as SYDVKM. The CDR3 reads CASSLEQGAGTGELFF. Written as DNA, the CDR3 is TGTGCCAGCAGTTTAGAACAGGGGGCGGGCACCGGGGAGCTGTTTTTT.

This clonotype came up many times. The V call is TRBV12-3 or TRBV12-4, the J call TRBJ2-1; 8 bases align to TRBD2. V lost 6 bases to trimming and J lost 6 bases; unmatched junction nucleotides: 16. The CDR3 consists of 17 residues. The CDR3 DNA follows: TGTGCCAGCAGCTACGACAGATTAGCGGGATTTGGCAATGAGCAGTTCTTC. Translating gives CASSYDRLAGFGNEQFF.

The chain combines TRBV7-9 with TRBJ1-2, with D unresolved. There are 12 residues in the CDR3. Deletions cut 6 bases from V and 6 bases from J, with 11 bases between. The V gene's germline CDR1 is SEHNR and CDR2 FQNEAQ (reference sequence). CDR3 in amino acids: CASRPRSDGYTF. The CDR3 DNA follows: TGTGCCAGCAGACCCAGGTCTGATGGCTACACCTTC. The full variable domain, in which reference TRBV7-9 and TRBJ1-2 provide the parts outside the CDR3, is DTGVSQNPRHKITKRGQNVTFRCDPISEHNRLYWYRQTLGQGPEFLTYFQNEAQLEKSRLLSDRFSAERPKGSFSTLEIQRTEQGDSAMYLCASRPRSDGYTFGSGTRLTVV.

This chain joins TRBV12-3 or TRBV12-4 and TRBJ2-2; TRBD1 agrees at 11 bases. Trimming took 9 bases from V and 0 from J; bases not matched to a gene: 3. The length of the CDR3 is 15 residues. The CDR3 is CARVGQGANTGELFF. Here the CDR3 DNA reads TGTGCCAGGGTGGGACAGGGGGCGAACACCGGGGAGCTGTTTTTT.

The chain's CDR3 is CASSQSSGQGDQPQHF. Here the CDR3 DNA reads TGCGCCAGCAGCCAGTCTTCAGGACAGGGAGATCAGCCCCAGCATTTT. This chain links TRBV4-1 with TRBJ1-5; 8 bases line up with TRBD1. CDR1 is MGHRA, CDR2 YSYEKL, per germline. This CDR3 is 16 amino acids long. The V and J ends lost 3 bases and 5 bases, in that order; junction bases with no gene match: 9.

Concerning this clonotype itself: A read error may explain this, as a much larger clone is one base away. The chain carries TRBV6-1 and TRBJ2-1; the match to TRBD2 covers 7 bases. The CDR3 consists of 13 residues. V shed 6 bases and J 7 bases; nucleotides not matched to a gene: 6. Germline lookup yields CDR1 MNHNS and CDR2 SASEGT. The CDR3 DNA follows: TGTGCCAGCAGAGGACTAGTGGGAAATGAGCAGTTCTTC. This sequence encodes CASRGLVGNEQFF.

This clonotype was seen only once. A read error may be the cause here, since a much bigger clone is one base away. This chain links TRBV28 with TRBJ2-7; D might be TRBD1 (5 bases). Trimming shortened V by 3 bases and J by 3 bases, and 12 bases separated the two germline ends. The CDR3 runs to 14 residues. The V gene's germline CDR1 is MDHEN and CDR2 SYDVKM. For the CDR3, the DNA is TGTGCCAGCAGTTTGCAGGGTATATTCTACGAGCAGTACTTC. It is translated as CASSLQGIFYEQYF.

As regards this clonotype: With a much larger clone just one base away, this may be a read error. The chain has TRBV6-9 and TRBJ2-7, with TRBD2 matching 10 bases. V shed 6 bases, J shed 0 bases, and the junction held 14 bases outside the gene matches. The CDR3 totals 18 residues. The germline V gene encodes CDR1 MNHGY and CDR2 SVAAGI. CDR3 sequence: CASRATLSGRVISYEQYF. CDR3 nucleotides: TGTGCCAGCAGAGCGACCCTCAGCGGGAGGGTAATCTCCTACGAGCAGTACTTC.

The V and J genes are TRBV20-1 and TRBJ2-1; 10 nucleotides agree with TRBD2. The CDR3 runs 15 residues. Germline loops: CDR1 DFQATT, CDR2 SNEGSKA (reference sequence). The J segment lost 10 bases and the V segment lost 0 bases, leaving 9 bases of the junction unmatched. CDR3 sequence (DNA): TGCAGTGCTAGAGATTGGCTAGCGGGAGTAGGGGAGCAGTTCTTC. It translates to CSARDWLAGVGEQFF.

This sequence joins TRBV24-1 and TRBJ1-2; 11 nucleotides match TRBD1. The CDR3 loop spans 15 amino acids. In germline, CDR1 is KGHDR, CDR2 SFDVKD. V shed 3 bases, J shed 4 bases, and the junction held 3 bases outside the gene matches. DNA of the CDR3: TGTGCCACCAGTGATGGGACAGGGGGGTTCTATGGCTACACCTTC. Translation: CATSDGTGGFYGYTF.

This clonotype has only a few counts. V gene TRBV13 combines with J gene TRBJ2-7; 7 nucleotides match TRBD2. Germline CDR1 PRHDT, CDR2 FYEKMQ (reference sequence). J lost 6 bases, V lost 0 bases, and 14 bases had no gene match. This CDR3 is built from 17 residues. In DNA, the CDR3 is TGTGCCAGCAGCTTAGGGGATCTAGCGGCCCTCGCGGGCGAGCAGTACTTC. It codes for CASSLGDLAALAGEQYF.

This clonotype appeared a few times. The CDR3 is CASSADGSSYEQYF. CDR3 nucleotides: TGTGCCAGCAGCGCCGACGGGAGCTCCTACGAGCAGTACTTC. The chain links TRBV9 to TRBJ2-7, with D perhaps matching TRBD2 (6 bases). Germline CDR1 SGDLS, CDR2 YYNGEE. The CDR3 runs to 14 residues. V dropped 3 bases and J dropped 0 bases, with 10 bases sitting between them.

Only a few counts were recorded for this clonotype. The CDR3 is CASSLGGAGEQFF. CDR3 DNA sequence: TGTGCCAGCAGCTTAGGGGGAGCCGGTGAGCAGTTCTTC. The V gene is TRBV7-9, the J gene TRBJ2-1; D perhaps matches TRBD2 (5 bases). Germline values: CDR1 SEHNR, CDR2 FQNEAQ (reference sequence). With 1 base removed from V and 9 bases from J, the gap between germline ends came to 10 bases. CDR3 length: 13 residues.

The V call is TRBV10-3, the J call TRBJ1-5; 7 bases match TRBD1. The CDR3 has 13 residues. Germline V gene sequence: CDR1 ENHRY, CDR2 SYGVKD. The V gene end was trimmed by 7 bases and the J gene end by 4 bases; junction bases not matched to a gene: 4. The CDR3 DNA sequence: TGTGCCATCACGACAGGGCCGAATCAGCCCCAGCATTTT. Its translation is CAITTGPNQPQHF.

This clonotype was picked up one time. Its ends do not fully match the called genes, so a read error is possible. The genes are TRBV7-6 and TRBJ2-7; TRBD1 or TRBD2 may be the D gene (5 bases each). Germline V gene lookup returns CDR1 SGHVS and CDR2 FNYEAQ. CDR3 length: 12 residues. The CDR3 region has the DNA TGTGCCAGCAGCTTAGGGGGGTACGAGCAGTGCTTC. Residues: CASSLGGYEQCF.

The CDR3 DNA is TGTGCCAGCAGCGTAGGGGGCTCCCAGTACCAAGAGACCCAGTACTTC. Residues: CASSVGGSQYQETQYF. V usage is TRBV9 and J usage is TRBJ2-5, with D possibly being TRBD1 (5 bases). The germline V gene encodes CDR1 SGDLS and CDR2 YYNGEE. Between the trimmed V and J ends, which lost 0 bases and 0 bases, there was a span of 12 bases. The CDR3 covers 16 residues. Together with reference TRBV9 and TRBJ2-5, the CDR3 gives the full variable domain: DSGVTQTPKHLITATGQRVTLRCSPRSGDLSVYWYQQSLDQGLQFLIQYYNGEERAKGNILERFSAQQFPDLHSELNLSSLELGDSALYFCASSVGGSQYQETQYFGPGTRLLVL.

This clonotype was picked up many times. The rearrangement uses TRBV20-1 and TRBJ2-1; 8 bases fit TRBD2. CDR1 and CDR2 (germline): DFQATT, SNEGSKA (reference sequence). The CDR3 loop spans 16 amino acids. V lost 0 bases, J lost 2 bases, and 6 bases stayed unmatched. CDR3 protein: CSARDSSGSPYNEQFF. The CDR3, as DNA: TGCAGTGCTAGAGATTCCAGCGGGAGTCCCTACAATGAGCAGTTCTTC.

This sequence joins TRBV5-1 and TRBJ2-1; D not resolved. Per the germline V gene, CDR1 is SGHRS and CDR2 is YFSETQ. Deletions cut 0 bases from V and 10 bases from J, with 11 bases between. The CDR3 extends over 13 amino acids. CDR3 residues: CASSLDSVGEQFF. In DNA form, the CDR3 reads TGCGCCAGCAGCTTGGATTCGGTCGGGGAGCAGTTCTTC. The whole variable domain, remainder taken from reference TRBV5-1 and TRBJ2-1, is KAGVTQTPRYLIKTRGQQVTLSCSPISGHRSVSWYQQTPGQGLQFLFEYFSETQRNKGNFPGRFSGRQFSNSRSEMNVSTLELGDSALYLCASSLDSVGEQFFGPGTRLTVL.

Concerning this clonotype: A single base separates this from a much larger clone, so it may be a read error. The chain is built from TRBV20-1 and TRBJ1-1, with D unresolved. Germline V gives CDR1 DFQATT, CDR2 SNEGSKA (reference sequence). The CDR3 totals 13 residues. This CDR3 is CSAREHSNTGAFF. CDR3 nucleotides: TGCAGTGCTAGGGAACATTCGAACACTGGAGCTTTCTTT.